This T cell receptor beta chain came from a study of shared clonotypes between healthy human individuals. The CDR3 is made up of 14 amino acids. Trimming removed 2 bases from V and 4 bases from J, with 12 bases in between. Germline values: CDR1 KGHSH, CDR2 LQKENI. TCRdb's table, derived via immunoSEQ multiplex PCR, lists solely in-frame clones and lacks some. The sample holds approximately 1,500,000 clones, approximately 96% seen once. The chain recombines TRBV18 with TRBJ2-7; tentative D call: TRBD2 (6 bases). Sequencing was performed on naive CD4+ T cells sorted from blood. Described subset: CD45RA+ positively selected. The TCR sequence derives from a man between 25 and 39 years old in good health. The CDR3 reads CASSPRTTEYEQYF. The CDR3 nucleotides are TGTGCCAGCTCACCAAGGACTACCGAATACGAGCAGTACTTC.